This T cell receptor beta chain was captured in a study of cytomegalovirus exposure and HLA in healthy donors. Study-wide findings and caveats: It emerged from a later analysis that several of the most significant clusters appeared to be linked to common viral pathogens.

This PCR relied on a set of 60 Vbeta primers and 13 Jbeta primers. Sequencing used immunoSEQ multiplex PCR; TCRdb keeps in-frame clones, though not all of them. The data contain some 170,000 clones, roughly 81% of them singletons. This clone was counted a few times. The antigen is undetermined. V trimming: 4 bases; J trimming: 1 base; junction bases outside the gene matches: 16. Germline V lookup: CDR1 SGHVS, CDR2 FQNEAQ. CDR3 length: 19 amino acids. The receptor comes from a woman aged 50 to 60 in good health and CMV-seronegative. This chain links TRBV7-8 with TRBJ1-1; 9 bases match TRBD1. The sample comprised PBMCs. The CDR3 is CASSYTVGGQGKGNTEAFF. Here the CDR3 DNA reads TGTGCCAGCAGCTACACCGTCGGGGGACAGGGAAAGGGGAACACTGAAGCTTTCTTT.